The 17 T cell receptor beta chains reported below all come from one sample, sequenced in a study of T-cell reconstitution after alpha-beta-depleted transplantation in children. For TCRbeta, the library was prepared with unique molecular identifiers. TCRdb re-called the PCR reads through MiXCR, storing one row per CDR3 protein. The sample holds fewer than 700,000 distinct CDR3 sequences; under 30% are singletons and the top ten take 12% to 15%. The source was PBMCs, mostly from graft donor cells, collected 360 days after TCRalphabeta/CD19-depleted stem cell transplant. Receptor source: a boy younger than two who had a stem cell transplant for acute myeloid leukemia, so the T cells may come from the graft donor.

The rearrangement links TRBV6-5 to TRBJ2-3; 10 bases line up with TRBD2. The CDR3 runs 18 residues. Trimming removed 1 base from V and 4 bases from J; junction bases left unmatched: 11. CDR1 is MNHEY, CDR2 SVGAGI, per germline. The CDR3 protein is CASSYYANLAGAPDTQYF. As DNA, the CDR3 is TGTGCCAGCAGTTACTATGCGAACCTAGCGGGGGCCCCAGATACGCAGTATTTT.

The V gene is TRBV12-3 or TRBV12-4, the J gene TRBJ1-1; D gene uncertain. V lost 6 bases to trimming and J lost 3 bases, with 17 bases between them. This CDR3 is built from 15 residues. In DNA form, the CDR3 reads TGTGCCAGCAGCCCCAACGGGGTTGGTGACACTGAAGCTTTCTTT. Residues: CASSPNGVGDTEAFF.

J is TRBJ1-2 and V is TRBV6-1; unclear D gene. V was trimmed by 6 bases and J by 7 bases, leaving 15 bases between them. CDR1 and CDR2 from the germline V gene are MNHNS and SASEGT. CDR3 length: 13 residues. The CDR3 DNA is TGTGCCAGCAGCGAGAGCTCCTGGCGTGGCTACACCTTC. This codes for CASSESSWRGYTF.

The chain recombines TRBV7-9 with TRBJ2-6; D possibly corresponds to TRBD1 (5 bases). Germline V gives CDR1 SEHNR, CDR2 FQNEAQ (reference sequence). The CDR3 has 17 residues. V gave up 5 bases and J gave up 0 bases, with 14 bases separating them. The CDR3: CASSRRGDSSGANVLTF. CDR3 DNA: TGTGCCAGCAGCCGCCGCGGAGACAGCTCTGGGGCCAACGTCCTGACTTTC.

This clonotype was seen many times. CDR3 sequence (DNA): TGCAGTGCTAGCAGCCAGGTTAAACAAGAGACCCAGTACTTC. Its protein is CSASSQVKQETQYF. The chain combines TRBV20-1 with TRBJ2-5; D call uncertain. The V gene lost 3 bases and the J gene lost 2 bases, with 13 bases spanning the gap. Germline V gives CDR1 DFQATT, CDR2 SNEGSKA (reference sequence). The CDR3 consists of 14 residues.

The chain recombines TRBV2 with TRBJ2-7, with D tentatively TRBD1 or TRBD2 (5 bases each). The length of the CDR3 is 14 residues. The germline V gene encodes CDR1 SNHLY and CDR2 FYNNEI. V was shortened by 6 bases and J by 7 bases, with 19 bases between the two germline ends. The CDR3 reads CASRFTGEGSEQYV. The CDR3 bases are TGTGCCAGCAGGTTTACAGGAGAGGGTTCAGAGCAGTACGTC.

Regarding this clonotype: A much larger clone sits a single nucleotide away, making a read error possible. The genes are TRBV12-3 or TRBV12-4 and TRBJ2-4, with D perhaps TRBD1 or TRBD2 (5 bases each). The CDR3 contains 15 residues. The chain's CDR3 is CASSYSGLAKNIQCF. CDR3 DNA sequence: TGTGCCAGCAGCTACTCAGGGCTAGCCAAAAACATTCAGTGCTTC.

The J gene is TRBJ2-3, the V gene TRBV28, with D tentatively TRBD1 (6 bases). V lost 6 bases to trimming and J lost 3 bases, with 10 bases between them. The CDR3 runs to 13 residues. From germline, CDR1 is MDHEN and CDR2 SYDVKM. The CDR3 reads CASRGHRTDTQYF. CDR3 nucleotides: TGTGCCAGCAGGGGACATCGAACAGATACGCAGTATTTT. The full variable domain, rest sourced from reference TRBV28 and TRBJ2-3, is DVKVTQSSRYLVKRTGEKVFLECVQDMDHENMFWYRQDPGLGLRLIYFSYDVKMKEKGDIPEGYSVSREKKERFSLILESASTNQTSMYLCASRGHRTDTQYFGPGTRLTVL.

The rearrangement links TRBV7-2 to TRBJ1-3, with TRBD1 matching 7 bases. Germline CDR1 SGHTA, CDR2 FQGNSA. The CDR3 sequence is 16 residues long. Germline trimming cut 3 bases from V and 1 base from J; bases unmatched to any gene: 6. CDR3: CASSLKQGRSGNTIYF. The CDR3 nucleotides are TGTGCCAGCAGCTTGAAACAGGGGCGGTCTGGAAACACCATATATTTT.

The chain has TRBV28 and TRBJ2-1; 7 bases fit TRBD1. Germline V gene data show CDR1 as MDHEN and CDR2 as SYDVKM. V shed 4 bases and J 6 bases; nucleotides not matched to a gene: 9. The CDR3 loop spans 15 amino acids. The CDR3 DNA follows: TGTGCCAGCAGTTCGGGACAGCCCGGGGTCAATGAGCAGTTCTTC. This encodes CASSSGQPGVNEQFF.

The sample holds a few counts of this clonotype. The gene calls are TRBV12-3 or TRBV12-4 and TRBJ1-5; no definite D call. The length of the CDR3 is 14 residues. The V gene lost 5 bases and the J gene lost 0 bases, with 8 bases spanning the gap. The CDR3 DNA is TGTGCCAGCAGTCCATACTATAGCAATCAGCCCCAGCATTTT. It encodes CASSPYYSNQPQHF.

This rearrangement joins TRBV20-1 to TRBJ1-5, with D possibly being TRBD1 (5 bases). V lost 3 bases to trimming and J lost 4 bases, with 16 bases between them. Germline CDR1 DFQATT, CDR2 SNEGSKA (reference sequence). The CDR3 extends over 15 amino acids. The CDR3 region has the DNA TGCAGTGCTAGTGAGGGGTCAGGGTTAAATCAGCCCCAGCATTTT. Its translation: CSASEGSGLNQPQHF.

This clonotype was found a few times. V usage is TRBV6-6 and J usage is TRBJ2-7, with D hard to call. CDR1 is MNHNY, CDR2 SVGAGI, per germline (reference sequence). The CDR3 covers 11 residues. Deletions cut 7 bases from V and 4 bases from J, with 8 bases between. CDR3 residues: CASTAGYEQYF. CDR3 in DNA: TGTGCCAGCACGGCCGGGTACGAGCAGTACTTC.

The chain uses TRBV20-1 and TRBJ1-5, with 7 bases identical to TRBD1. This CDR3 comprises 13 residues. CDR1 is DFQATT, CDR2 SNEGSKA, per germline (reference sequence). The junction had 5 bases not matched to a gene; V was cut back by 4 bases and J by 5 bases. CDR3: CSAMYRGDQPQHF. Here the CDR3 DNA reads TGCAGTGCTATGTACAGGGGAGATCAGCCCCAGCATTTT.

This chain connects TRBV12-3 or TRBV12-4 to TRBJ2-3, with a tentative D call TRBD1 (5 bases). The CDR3 runs 12 residues. The ends were cut back, 6 bases at V and 5 bases at J, with 9 bases in the middle. CDR3 amino acids: CASRQGGDTQYF. The CDR3 DNA is TGTGCCAGCAGGCAGGGCGGAGATACGCAGTATTTT.

This chain uses TRBV2 with TRBJ2-7, with D perhaps TRBD1 (5 bases). V lost 2 bases, J lost 5 bases, and 7 bases lay in between. The CDR3 covers 12 residues. The germline V gene encodes CDR1 SNHLY and CDR2 FYNNEI. The DNA of the CDR3 is TGTGCCAGCAGTGAAATCAGGGACGAGCAGTACGTC. Translating it yields CASSEIRDEQYV.

There are many counts of this clonotype. This chain uses TRBV12-3 or TRBV12-4 with TRBJ1-2; 8 bases align to TRBD1. With 7 bases clipped from V and 1 base from J, the junction kept 5 bases outside the gene matches. The CDR3 has 14 residues. CDR3 sequence: CASTKTGVNYGYTF. The DNA of the CDR3 is TGTGCCAGCACCAAGACAGGGGTTAACTATGGCTACACCTTC.